This is a list of T cell receptor beta chains from one sample in a study of cytomegalovirus exposure and HLA in healthy donors. Sequencing used immunoSEQ multiplex PCR; TCRdb keeps in-frame clones, though not all of them. The data show around 160,000 clones, with about three quarters seen just once and 3% held by the top ten. The sample consisted of PBMCs. The receptors were sampled from a man between 40 and 49 years old in good health and CMV-seropositive. Each CDR3 is given with its conserved first and last residue. D genes are given only for firm matches. A row's size may be missing; if present it is once, few, many or a size class.

V: TRBV6-6
size: many
D: TRBD2
length: 14
J: TRBJ2-7
CDR3: CASSYSTSAYEQYF
DNA: TGTGCCAGCAGTTACTCGACTAGCGCCTACGAGCAGTACTTC

V: TRBV2
size: NA
D: NA
length: 15
J: TRBJ1-1
CDR3: CASSVQGVKDTEAFF
DNA: TGTGCCAGCAGTGTACAGGGAGTTAAGGACACTGAAGCTTTCTTT

V: TRBV7-3
size: NA
D: NA
length: 17
J: TRBJ2-1
CDR3: CASSQNPSAVPYNEQFF
DNA: TGTGCCAGCAGTCAAAACCCTAGCGCAGTCCCCTACAATGAGCAGTTCTTC

V: TRBV30
size: NA
D: TRBD1
length: 13
J: TRBJ1-4
CDR3: CAGNRGSNEKLFF
DNA: TGTGCCGGAAACAGGGGATCAAATGAAAAACTGTTTTTT

V: TRBV7-3
size: NA
D: NA
length: 14
J: TRBJ1-1
CDR3: CSSSFSGGNTEAFF
DNA: TGTTCCAGCAGCTTCTCCGGAGGAAACACTGAAGCTTTCTTT

V: TRBV27
size: NA
D: TRBD1
length: 13
J: TRBJ1-2
CDR3: CASTRTGSYGYTF
DNA: TGTGCCAGCACCAGGACAGGATCTTATGGCTACACCTTC

V: TRBV18
size: NA
D: NA
length: 16
J: TRBJ2-3
CDR3: CASSPRGSGRTDTQYF
DNA: TGTGCCAGCTCACCACGTGGGAGTGGCAGGACAGATACGCAGTATTTT

V: TRBV6-6
size: NA
D: NA
length: 13
J: TRBJ2-3
CDR3: CASSYSAADTQYF
DNA: TGTGCCAGCAGTTACTCGGCCGCAGATACGCAGTATTTT

V: TRBV18
size: NA
D: NA
length: 15
J: TRBJ2-7
CDR3: CASSLSGTNSYEQYF
DNA: TGTGCCAGCTCACTCAGCGGGACAAATTCCTACGAGCAGTACTTC

V: TRBV6-6
size: few
D: TRBD1
length: 14
J: TRBJ2-7
CDR3: CASTPRQGTREQYF
DNA: TGTGCCAGCACCCCGAGACAGGGGACTCGCGAGCAGTACTTC

V: TRBV29-1
size: NA
D: NA
length: 14
J: TRBJ1-2
CDR3: CSVEGNRLNYGYTF
DNA: TGCAGCGTTGAAGGGAACAGGTTGAACTATGGCTACACCTTC

V: TRBV6-6
size: NA
D: TRBD2
length: 12
J: TRBJ2-5
CDR3: CASRGGLETQYF
DNA: TGTGCCAGCAGGGGGGGGTTAGAGACCCAGTACTTC

V: TRBV28
size: NA
D: TRBD1
length: 15
J: TRBJ1-2
CDR3: CASSSPQGTFYGYTF
DNA: TGTGCCAGCAGTTCTCCACAGGGGACCTTCTATGGCTACACCTTC

V: TRBV7-3
size: NA
D: TRBD1
length: 15
J: TRBJ1-6
CDR3: CASSPTGGYRSPLHF
DNA: TGTGCCAGCAGTCCAACAGGGGGTTATCGGTCACCCCTCCACTTT

V: TRBV14
size: few
D: TRBD2
length: 15
J: TRBJ2-7
CDR3: CASSQFSSGGGEQYF
DNA: TGTGCCAGCAGCCAATTTTCAAGCGGGGGAGGCGAGCAGTACTTC

V: TRBV30
size: NA
D: TRBD2
length: 15
J: TRBJ2-7
CDR3: CAWTPGTSGVYEQYF
DNA: TGTGCCTGGACTCCTGGGACTAGCGGGGTCTACGAGCAGTACTTC

V: TRBV7-8
size: once
D: NA
length: 13
J: TRBJ1-1
CDR3: CASSWGQNTEAFF
DNA: TGTGCCAGCAGCTGGGGACAGAACACTGAAGCTTTCTTT

V: TRBV5-4
size: NA
D: TRBD1
length: 14
J: TRBJ1-4
CDR3: CASSLQGAVEKLFF
DNA: TGTGCCAGCAGCTTACAGGGGGCGGTTGAAAAACTGTTTTTT

V: TRBV4-1
size: NA
D: NA
length: 12
J: TRBJ1-3
CDR3: CASSQQGDTIYF
DNA: TGCGCCAGCAGCCAACAGGGTGACACCATATATTTT

V: TRBV28
size: few
D: TRBD2
length: 20
J: TRBJ2-7
CDR3: CASSFSPLAGEAILSYEQYF
DNA: TGTGCCAGCAGTTTCTCTCCACTAGCGGGAGAAGCGATCCTCTCCTACGAGCAGTACTTC

V: TRBV5-1
size: NA
D: TRBD1
length: 14
J: TRBJ2-3
CDR3: CASSLGGQGDTQYF
DNA: TGCGCCAGCAGCTTGGGTGGACAGGGAGATACGCAGTATTTT

V: TRBV7-7
size: NA
D: TRBD2
length: 15
J: TRBJ2-5
CDR3: CASSSDGGGYESQYF
DNA: TGTGCCAGCAGCTCCGACGGGGGGGGCTACGAGTCCCAGTACTTC

V: TRBV15
size: NA
D: TRBD2
length: 12
J: TRBJ2-1
CDR3: CASGRAYNEQFF
DNA: TGTGCCAGCGGGAGGGCCTACAATGAGCAGTTCTTC

V: TRBV29-1
size: NA
D: TRBD1
length: 16
J: TRBJ2-2
CDR3: CSVGWGQIANTGELFF
DNA: TGCAGCGTTGGCTGGGGACAGATCGCGAACACCGGGGAGCTGTTTTTT

V: TRBV14
size: NA
D: NA
length: 15
J: TRBJ2-3
CDR3: CASSQNRAYTDTQYF
DNA: TGTGCCAGCAGCCAGAACAGAGCCTACACAGATACGCAGTATTTT

V: TRBV12-5
size: NA
D: NA
length: 14
J: TRBJ2-7
CDR3: CASVEAEQTYEQYF
DNA: TGTGCTAGTGTTGAAGCGGAACAAACTTACGAGCAGTACTTC

V: TRBV7-7
size: NA
D: TRBD2
length: 12
J: TRBJ2-7
CDR3: CASSPGGDEQYF
DNA: TGTGCCAGCAGCCCGGGGGGTGACGAGCAGTACTTC

V: TRBV15
size: few
D: NA
length: 15
J: TRBJ2-5
CDR3: CATSRDGQREETQYF
DNA: TGTGCCACCAGCAGAGATGGGCAGCGGGAAGAGACCCAGTACTTC

V: TRBV19
size: NA
D: NA
length: 15
J: TRBJ2-3
CDR3: CASSQRVASTDTQYF
DNA: TGTGCCAGTTCTCAGAGGGTGGCAAGCACAGATACGCAGTATTTT

V: TRBV29-1
size: NA
D: TRBD1
length: 15
J: TRBJ1-2
CDR3: CSGRGARTGPGGYTF
DNA: TGCAGCGGGAGAGGGGCTAGGACAGGGCCGGGTGGCTACACCTTC

V: TRBV6-5
size: NA
D: NA
length: 14
J: TRBJ2-7
CDR3: CASSYSEGPREQYF
DNA: TGTGCCAGCAGTTACTCGGAGGGACCGCGTGAGCAGTACTTC

V: TRBV6-6
size: NA
D: NA
length: 11
J: TRBJ1-3
CDR3: CASSLGNTIYF
DNA: TGTGCCAGCAGTCTGGGAAACACCATATATTTT

V: TRBV7-7
size: NA
D: TRBD1
length: 14
J: TRBJ1-2
CDR3: CASTLGQLIYGYTF
DNA: TGTGCCAGCACCCTGGGACAGTTGATATATGGCTACACCTTC